Shown below are 4 T cell receptor beta chains from a single sample sequenced in a study of shared clonotypes between healthy human individuals. Clones were sequenced by immunoSEQ multiplex PCR, and TCRdb holds only the in-frame ones, with some missing. The sample includes millions of clones, 85% to 95% of them seen just once. The sequenced sample was naive CD4+ T cells sorted from blood. Noted subset: CD45RA+ positively selected. The receptors here all came from a man between 18 and 29 years old in good health.

The J gene is TRBJ1-1, the V gene TRBV7-3, with D hard to call. The ends were cut back, 0 bases at V and 1 base at J, with 12 bases in the middle. The CDR3 runs 16 residues. Germline loops: CDR1 SGHTA, CDR2 FQGTGA. The CDR3 protein is CASSLTASLKNTEAFF. CDR3 DNA: TGTGCCAGCAGCTTAACGGCCAGCCTAAAGAACACTGAAGCTTTCTTT.

V gene TRBV4-2 combines with J gene TRBJ1-6; D not resolved. This CDR3 spans 15 amino acids. CDR1 and CDR2 (germline): LGHNA, YNFKEQ. The V end was cut by 4 bases, the J end by 8 bases, with 15 bases between. The CDR3 DNA reads as TGTGCCAGCAGCCGACCTGACGTGTTAGATTCACCCCTCCACTTT. Protein: CASSRPDVLDSPLHF.

This clone has just one count. V is TRBV5-6 and J is TRBJ1-2, with TRBD1 as a possible D gene (6 bases). V was cut by 3 bases and J by 2 bases, with 8 bases left in between. The CDR3 extends over 13 amino acids. CDR1 and CDR2 from the germline V gene are SGHDT and YYEEEE. The CDR3 DNA sequence: TGTGCCAGCAGCTGGGGGACAAACTATGGCTACACCTTC. Its translation is CASSWGTNYGYTF.

J is TRBJ1-1 and V is TRBV19; D gene uncertain. V dropped 7 bases and J dropped 5 bases, with 14 bases sitting between them. Germline V gene data show CDR1 as LNHDA and CDR2 as SQIVND (reference sequence). This CDR3 comprises 13 residues. CDR3 bases: TGTGCCAGTATGGTAGGCGGTGGGACTGAAGCTTTCTTT. Amino acids: CASMVGGGTEAFF.